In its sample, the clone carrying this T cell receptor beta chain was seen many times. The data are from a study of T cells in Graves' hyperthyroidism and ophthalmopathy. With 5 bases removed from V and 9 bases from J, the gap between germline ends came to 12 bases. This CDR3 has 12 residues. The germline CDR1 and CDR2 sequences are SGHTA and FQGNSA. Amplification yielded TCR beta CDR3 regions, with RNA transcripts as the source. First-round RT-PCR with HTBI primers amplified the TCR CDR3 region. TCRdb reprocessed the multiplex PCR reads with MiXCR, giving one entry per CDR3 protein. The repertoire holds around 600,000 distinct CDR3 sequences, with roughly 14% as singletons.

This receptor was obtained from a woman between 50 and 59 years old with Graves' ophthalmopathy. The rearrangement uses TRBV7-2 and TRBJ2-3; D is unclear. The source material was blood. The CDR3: CASSPIRGTQYF. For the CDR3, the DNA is TGTGCCAGCAGCCCTATCCGTGGCACGCAGTATTTT. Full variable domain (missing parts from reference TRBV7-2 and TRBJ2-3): GAGVSQSPSNKVTEKGKDVELRCDPISGHTALYWYRQSLGQGLEFLIYFQGNSAPDKSGLPSDRFSAERTGGSVSTLTIQRTQQEDSAVYLCASSPIRGTQYFGPGTRLTVL.